Shown below are 16 T cell receptor beta chains from a single sample sequenced in a study of T cells in Graves' hyperthyroidism and ophthalmopathy. The CDR3 regions of TCR beta were amplified from RNA transcripts. TCR CDR3 underwent first-round RT-PCR with the HTBI primer set. TCRdb redid the calling of the multiplex PCR reads with MiXCR, one entry per CDR3 protein. The sample lists about 380,000 distinct CDR3 sequences, about 18% occurring once. The specimen sequenced was blood. The receptor source for this set is a man aged 18-30 years with Graves' ophthalmopathy.

This clonotype appeared many times. The CDR3, as DNA: TGTGCCAGCAGCTTAGCCAGAGCAAATTCACCCCTCCACTTT. Translating gives CASSLARANSPLHF. J is TRBJ1-6 and V is TRBV11-2; unclear D gene. With 1 base removed from V and 7 bases from J, the gap between germline ends came to 8 bases. CDR3 length equals 14 residues. The germline CDR1 and CDR2 sequences are SGHAT and FQNNGV.

In this sample, this clonotype turned up many times. This chain connects TRBV2 to TRBJ1-2; D unclear. The CDR3 covers 11 residues. V lost 2 bases and J 10 bases, leaving 8 bases between the germline ends. Germline values: CDR1 SNHLY, CDR2 FYNNEI. CDR3 coding DNA: TGTGCCAGCAGTGAACAAGGGCCCTACACCTTC. Its translation is CASSEQGPYTF.

Many counts were recorded for this clonotype. J is TRBJ2-7 and V is TRBV3-1, with D possibly being TRBD1 (6 bases). Germline CDR1 and CDR2: LGHDT and YNNKEL (reference sequence). The V gene lost 8 bases and the J gene lost 2 bases, with 13 bases spanning the gap. This CDR3 is built from 13 residues. The CDR3 bases are TGTGCCAGCTCCGACAGGAACACCTACGAGCAGTACTTC. This codes for CASSDRNTYEQYF.

The chain joins TRBV24-1 to TRBJ2-1; no definite D call. This CDR3 contains 14 residues. Trimming shortened V by 6 bases and J by 8 bases, and 16 bases separated the two germline ends. Germline loops: CDR1 KGHDR, CDR2 SFDVKD. The CDR3 DNA is TGTGCCACCAGTAGCACATTACTTGGGGATGAGCAGTTCTTC. It is translated as CATSSTLLGDEQFF.

This clonotype was seen many times. The chain combines TRBV12-3 or TRBV12-4 with TRBJ2-5, with a possible D match to TRBD1 (7 bases). The CDR3 has 14 amino acids. Trimming pared 5 bases from V and 3 bases from J, leaving 13 bases between. The CDR3 DNA sequence: TGTGCCAGCAGTCGTGGGGGGACAGAAGAGACCCAGTACTTC. This sequence encodes CASSRGGTEETQYF.

Notes on this clonotype: One base away lies a much larger clone, so this may be a sequencing read error. V is TRBV28 and J is TRBJ1-1; D not resolved. The V gene's germline CDR1 is MDHEN and CDR2 SYDVKM. The CDR3 covers 15 residues. Trimming removed 7 bases at V and 5 bases at J, with 20 bases between. CDR3 coding DNA: TGTGCCAGCACCTTAGACGGGGTAGGAGGTACTGAAGCTTTCTTT. Translation gives CASTLDGVGGTEAFF.

In this sample, this clonotype turned up a few times. J is TRBJ1-6 and V is TRBV20-1; D may be TRBD1 (6 bases). Deletions cut 3 bases from V and 6 bases from J, with 15 bases between. Germline-derived CDR1 and CDR2 are DFQATT and SNEGSKA (reference sequence). The CDR3 extends over 15 amino acids. CDR3 nucleotides: TGCAGTGCTAGGGTAGGGACATTGAGTAATTCACCCCTCCACTTT. It is translated as CSARVGTLSNSPLHF.

This clonotype was observed many times. The rearrangement links TRBV20-1 to TRBJ2-7; 7 bases map to TRBD1. V lost 4 bases, J lost 2 bases, and 11 bases stayed unmatched. The germline V gene has CDR1 DFQATT and CDR2 SNEGSKA (reference sequence). The CDR3 covers 15 residues. The CDR3, as DNA: TGCAGTGCTATGAACTCCCCAGGGGGAACCTACGAGCAGTACTTC. It encodes CSAMNSPGGTYEQYF.

The gene calls are TRBV27 and TRBJ1-2; 10 bases are a match to TRBD1. Germline assignment: CDR1 MNHEY and CDR2 SMNVEV (reference sequence). V shed 4 bases and J 4 bases; nucleotides not matched to a gene: 12. This CDR3 contains 17 residues. CDR3 bases: TGTGCCAGCAGTTCCCCACGGGACAGGGGACGTAGCTATGGCTACACCTTC. Translated, it gives CASSSPRDRGRSYGYTF.

The chain carries TRBV24-1 and TRBJ2-2, with unresolved D. The CDR3 runs to 18 residues. Germline V gene lookup returns CDR1 KGHDR and CDR2 SFDVKD. The V gene lost 6 bases and the J gene lost 0 bases, with 19 bases spanning the gap. In DNA, the CDR3 is TGTGCCACCAGTCCTTCGGCTTTTAACCAGCCGAACACCGGGGAGCTGTTTTTT. As protein: CATSPSAFNQPNTGELFF.

Concerning this clonotype: A much more abundant neighbour one base away suggests this may be a read error. V and J are TRBV12-3 or TRBV12-4 and TRBJ1-2; D remains ambiguous. The CDR3 is 13 amino acids. CDR3 protein: CASSWEGNYGYIF. The DNA of the CDR3 is TGTGCCAGCAGTTGGGAGGGAAACTATGGCTACATCTTC.

This clonotype was counted at least ten times. The chain links TRBV27 to TRBJ1-2; no clear D. The CDR3 has 17 residues. Trimming left V 3 bases short and J 0 bases short, with 17 bases between. Germline CDR1 is MNHEY and CDR2 is SMNVEV (reference sequence). DNA for the CDR3: TGTGCCAGCAGTTTCGGGGTTGATTCGGTAGCTAACTATGGCTACACCTTC. Translated, it gives CASSFGVDSVANYGYTF.

In its sample, this clonotype was seen a few times. The chain is built from TRBV9 and TRBJ2-2; D gene ambiguous. The CDR3 extends over 21 amino acids. Germline CDR1 is SGDLS and CDR2 is YYNGEE. Deletions cut 2 bases from V and 1 base from J, with 27 bases between. CDR3 nucleotide sequence: TGTGCCAGCAGCGTCCGACGCCCTGATGGGCCCCCACACCGGAACACCGGGGAGCTGTTTTTT. Amino acids: CASSVRRPDGPPHRNTGELFF. Together with reference TRBV9 and TRBJ2-2, the CDR3 gives the full variable domain: DSGVTQTPKHLITATGQRVTLRCSPRSGDLSVYWYQQSLDQGLQFLIQYYNGEERAKGNILERFSAQQFPDLHSELNLSSLELGDSALYFCASSVRRPDGPPHRNTGELFFGEGSRLTVL.

This clonotype showed up many times. Written as DNA, the CDR3 is TGCGCCAGCAGTGAGGAAGCCCTAGGTGAAGCTTTCTTT. Amino acids: CASSEEALGEAFF. This rearrangement joins TRBV10-2 to TRBJ1-1; no clear D gene. Germline V gene sequence: CDR1 WSHSY, CDR2 SAAADI. Trimming shortened V by 2 bases and J by 7 bases, and 11 bases separated the two germline ends. The CDR3 contains 13 residues.

In its sample, this clonotype was seen many times. The gene calls are TRBV12-3 or TRBV12-4 and TRBJ1-3; 8 positions agree with TRBD1. V was pared by 5 bases and J by 5 bases, with 5 bases of the junction left unmatched. The CDR3 is 14 amino acids. The CDR3 region is CASSPTGERNTIYF. CDR3 DNA sequence: TGTGCCAGCAGTCCGACAGGGGAGAGAAACACCATATATTTT.

This clonotype was seen at least ten times. The chain employs TRBV7-9 and TRBJ2-1; TRBD2 matches 8 bases. Per germline, CDR1 SEHNR and CDR2 FQNEAQ (reference sequence). V lost 5 bases, J lost 8 bases, and 14 bases stayed unmatched. CDR3 length equals 16 residues. The DNA of the CDR3 is TGTGCCAGCAGCCCCCAAGGCGGGGGGCCTTGGGATGAGCAGTTCTTC. It translates to CASSPQGGGPWDEQFF.